This T cell receptor (beta chain) came from a study of CD8+ T cells in alopecia areata. The sequencing template was cDNA reverse transcribed from extracted RNA. Profiled with immunoSEQ multiplex PCR; TCRdb holds only in-frame clones, not every one. The profile covers a few hundred thousand clones, with more than 30% appearing a single time and around 0.48% taken by the ten largest. The CDR3 has 13 residues. Treatment meaning: oral pan-JAK inhibitor, 5-10 mg twice daily. Researchers took lesional scalp punch biopsies and peripheral blood from people who were alopecia areata patients. Cell sorting on a FACSAria was used to separate CD4+ and CD8+ T cells from the PBMCs. There are a few counts of this clone.

The starting material was CD4+ T cells sorted from blood, obtained around week 30, from a patient treated with tofacitinib. This chain connects TRBV21-1 to TRBJ2-7; TRBD1 is the table's D call, not checked against the DNA. TRBV21-1 is tagged as a pseudogene. This receptor was obtained from a human donor with alopecia areata. In DNA form, the CDR3 reads TGTGCCAGCAGCAAGGACAGGGGTTACGAGCAGTACTTC. It yields the protein CASSKDRGYEQYF.